This T cell receptor beta chain was recorded in a study of blood T cell repertoires in COVID-19. Overall study: Acute-phase and convalescent COVID-19 samples originated in the United States, Italy and Spain. PBMCs, B-cell-depleted T cells, or T cells provided the cDNA or gDNA that made up the material.

The V end lost 4 bases, the J end lost 10 bases, and 8 bases lay between the germline ends. The CDR3 spans 11 residues. The germline V gene has CDR1 MGHDK and CDR2 SYGVNS. Per the authors' pipeline: The assay estimated nucleated cells by amplifying reference gene primers. The repertoire was sequenced with immunoSEQ multiplex PCR; TCRdb's copy has only in-frame clones and lacks some. V, J and clone size were drawn from that table, and D and trimming were deduced from the DNA. The table shows 200,000 to 250,000 clones, with 65% to 90% occurring only once. This clone has just one count. This sequence originates from a woman in her 70s with COVID-19, enrolled during active disease. Material for sequencing was peripheral blood. This chain connects TRBV25-1 to TRBJ2-1; no firm D call. The chain's CDR3 is CASSAHTEQFF. CDR3 in DNA: TGTGCCAGCAGTGCACATACCGAGCAGTTCTTC.